This T cell receptor (beta chain) emerged from a study of T cells in tuberculosis. General observations from the study: Shorter CDR3-alpha in active tuberculosis partly drove smaller distances.

Method: immunoSEQ multiplex PCR; TCRdb's copy keeps in-frame clones and lacks some. The sample lists tens of thousands of clones; 97% were seen once. Latent tuberculosis screening used tuberculin skin test and IGRA at entry. Trimming took 6 bases from V and 1 from J, leaving 12 bases between them. This CDR3 contains 14 residues. Germline CDR1 reads SNHLY; CDR2 reads FYNNEI. Regarding this clone: Its antigen is undetermined.

Sequences were obtained from PBMCs. This TCR came from a donor aged 5-35 years with latent tuberculosis or without tuberculosis infection. The chain carries TRBV2 and TRBJ2-5, with D tentatively TRBD2 (6 bases). The CDR3, as DNA: TGTGCCAGCAGACCTTTAGCGGTCCAAGAGACCCAGTACTTC. Encoded protein: CASRPLAVQETQYF.